This TCR beta chain stems from a study of tumor-infiltrating lymphocytes in localized non-small cell lung cancer. The method was immunoSEQ multiplex PCR; TCRdb's version includes in-frame clones alone and lacks a portion of them. The data hold some 7,800 clones, with 77% observed a single time. Trimming took off 3 bases at V and 4 bases at J, with 14 bases between the two ends. This CDR3 comprises 15 residues. Germline lookup yields CDR1 SGHNT and CDR2 YYREEE (reference sequence). The sequence derives from a human donor with non-small cell lung cancer. The V gene is TRBV5-4, the J gene TRBJ2-1; tentatively, D is TRBD1 (7 bases). The material sequenced was lung tumor tissue. CDR3 in amino acids: CASSSGGGFYNEQFF. The CDR3 bases are TGTGCCAGCAGCTCAGGAGGGGGCTTTTACAATGAGCAGTTCTTC.